The TCR beta chain under discussion was sequenced for a study of chemoradiotherapy in HPV16-positive cancers. Across the study: A couple of HPV16-positive patients' cells yielded candidate HPV-specific clones and common motifs.

Of note for this clone: Its matching antigen is unknown.

Findings of the study overall: Better recurrence-free survival went with HPV-responsive T-cell expansion in HPV16-positive patients. Non-HPV-specific T cells did not expand in tumors during treatment, whereas candidate HPV-specific clones and E7-related motifs did. Functional assays defining HPV-specific T cells used only a couple of HPV16-positive patients.

The data were produced by immunoSEQ multiplex PCR, yet TCRdb's version contains in-frame clones alone and is incomplete. Of approximately 12,000 clones detected, 81% appear once; the ten largest clones hold 0.85% to 1.3%. Germline CDR1 MDHEN, CDR2 SYDVKM. This CDR3 has 14 residues. V was trimmed by 7 bases and J by 4 bases, leaving 16 bases between them. This receptor was taken from a human donor with HPV-associated anogenital cancer. The sample here was taken from a patient who underwent chemoradiotherapy. The J gene is TRBJ1-1, the V gene TRBV28, with D perhaps TRBD1 (5 bases). CDR3 loop: CASKVRGQGTEAFF. CDR3 sequence (DNA): TGTGCCAGCAAGGTGAGGGGCCAGGGCACTGAAGCTTTCTTT.